This T cell receptor (beta chain) emerged from a study of T-cell reconstitution after alpha-beta-depleted transplantation in children. The TCRbeta library was prepared with unique molecular identifiers. TCRdb reprocessed the PCR reads with MiXCR, giving one entry per CDR3 protein. This sample has some 300,000 distinct CDR3 sequences; 10% occur once, and the top ten carry approximately 7%. Concerning this clonotype: Its antigen is undetermined. Compared with germline, one end of the junction differs, possibly owing to a read error.

CDR1 is SNHLY, CDR2 FYNNEI, per germline. The CDR3 length is 15 residues. General study findings and limits: The study reportedly traced alpha-beta T cells about two months after transplant to several hundred expanded graft clones. Surviving recipient T cells and thymic progenitors accounted for the high day-60 TCRbeta diversity observed in some patients. Among T cells one year after transplant, newly produced cells accounted for most counts and diversity.

Sample: PBMCs, taken before TCRalphabeta/CD19-depleted stem cell transplant. The chain combines TRBV2 with TRBJ2-1; D perhaps matches TRBD2 (6 bases). The origin of this receptor is a boy younger than two with acute myeloid leukemia, due to receive a stem cell transplant. CDR3: CACSFVGGRYNEQFF. In DNA, the CDR3 is TGTGCCTGCAGTTTTGTGGGGGGAAGGTACAATGAGCAGTTCTTC.